Below, one T cell receptor beta chain is given with its context. Naive CD8 cells comprised CD45RO-negative, CCR7-positively selected cells, excluding terminally differentiated effector memory CD45RA+ cells. The entry originates in a study of shared clonotypes between healthy human individuals. About the research overall: CD4 naive and CD4 memory each took three plates per donor, while CD8 naive took two and CD8 memory one.

Execution of the assay was at deep level. Replicate PCRs from sorted subsets contained roughly 190 ng DNA, which is tens of thousands of T cell genomes. Only in-frame clones appear in the TCRdb table, and some are missing; sequencing was by immunoSEQ multiplex PCR. The sample contains about 2.1 million clones, 93% of which appear only once. The germline V gene has CDR1 LNHDA and CDR2 SQIVND (reference sequence). V shed 3 bases and J shed 3 bases, with 12 bases lying between them. This CDR3 region has 15 residues. The TCR comes from a man aged 18 to 30 in good health. Some clones in this sample may be carry-over from other donors' samples. Sequencing was carried out using naive CD8+ T cells from PBMCs. V is TRBV19 and J is TRBJ2-4, with D tentatively TRBD2 (6 bases). CDR3 DNA sequence: TGTGCCAGTAGTATCCGGGAGTTTAGCAAAAACATTCAGTACTTC. The encoded protein is CASSIREFSKNIQYF.